This T cell receptor beta chain was observed in a study of low-dose radiotherapy and immunotherapy resistance in tumors. Study summary: Intravenous administration to patients comprised nivolumab at 240 mg every two weeks and ipilimumab at 1 mg/kg every six weeks.

Stated time point: before trial treatment. Priming of first-strand cDNA relied on TRAV- and TRBV-specific primers (covering alpha and beta chains). Over approximately 19 PCR cycles, TCRs were amplified from a constant-region primer and V-primer adapter. Each CDR3 protein gets one entry after TCRdb re-called the reads with MiXCR. The data contain tens of thousands of distinct CDR3 sequences, under 30% of them singletons. With 6 bases clipped from V and 10 bases from J, the junction kept 10 bases outside the gene matches. Per germline, CDR1 MNHNS and CDR2 SASEGT. The CDR3 length is 15 residues. This clonotype was recorded at least ten times.

The rearrangement links TRBV6-1 to TRBJ1-6; 9 positions match TRBD1. This clonotype was obtained from a male donor with prostate cancer. The sequencing used PBMCs, collected before treatment. The CDR3 sequence: CASRGDRQGESPLHF. The CDR3 region has the DNA TGTGCCAGCAGGGGGGACCGACAGGGGGAATCACCCCTCCACTTT.